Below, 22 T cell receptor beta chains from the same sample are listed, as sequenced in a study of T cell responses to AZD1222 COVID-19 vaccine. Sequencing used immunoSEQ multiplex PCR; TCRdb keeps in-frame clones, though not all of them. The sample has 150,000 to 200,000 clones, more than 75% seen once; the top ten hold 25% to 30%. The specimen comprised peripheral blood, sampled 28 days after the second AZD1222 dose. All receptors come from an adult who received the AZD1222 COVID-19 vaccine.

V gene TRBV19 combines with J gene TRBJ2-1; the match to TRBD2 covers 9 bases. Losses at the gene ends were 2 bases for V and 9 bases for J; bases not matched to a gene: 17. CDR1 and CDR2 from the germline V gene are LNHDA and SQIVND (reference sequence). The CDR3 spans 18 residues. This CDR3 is CASSIQWIAGDKRGEQFF. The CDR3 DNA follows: TGTGCCAGTAGTATACAGTGGATAGCGGGAGATAAACGCGGTGAGCAGTTCTTC. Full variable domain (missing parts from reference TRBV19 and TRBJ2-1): DGGITQSPKYLFRKEGQNVTLSCEQNLNHDAMYWYRQDPGQGLRLIYYSQIVNDFQKGDIAEGYSVSREKKESFPLTVTSAQKNPTAFYLCASSIQWIAGDKRGEQFFGPGTRLTVL.

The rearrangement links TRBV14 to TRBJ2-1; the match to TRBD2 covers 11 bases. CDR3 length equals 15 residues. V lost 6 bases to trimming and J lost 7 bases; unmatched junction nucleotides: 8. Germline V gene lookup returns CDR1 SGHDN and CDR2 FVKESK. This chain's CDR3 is CASRGIAGGANEQFF. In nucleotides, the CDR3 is TGTGCCAGCAGGGGAATAGCGGGAGGGGCGAATGAGCAGTTCTTC.

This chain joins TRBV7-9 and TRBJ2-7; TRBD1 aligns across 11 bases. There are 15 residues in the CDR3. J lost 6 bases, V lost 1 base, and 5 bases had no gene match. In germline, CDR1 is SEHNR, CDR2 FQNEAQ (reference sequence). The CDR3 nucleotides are TGTGCCAGCAGCTTAGGGGGACAGGGGGGAATCGAGCAGTACTTC. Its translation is CASSLGGQGGIEQYF.

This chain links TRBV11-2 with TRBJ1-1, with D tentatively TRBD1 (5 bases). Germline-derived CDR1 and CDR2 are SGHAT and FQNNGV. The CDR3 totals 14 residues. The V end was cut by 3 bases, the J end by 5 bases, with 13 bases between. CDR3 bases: TGTGCCAGCAGCTTCGTTAGGGGTAGGACTGAAGCTTTCTTT. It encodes CASSFVRGRTEAFF.

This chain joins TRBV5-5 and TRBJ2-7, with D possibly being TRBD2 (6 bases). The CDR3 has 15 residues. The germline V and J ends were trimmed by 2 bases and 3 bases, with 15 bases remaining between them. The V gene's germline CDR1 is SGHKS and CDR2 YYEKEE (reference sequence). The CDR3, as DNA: TGTGCCAGCAGCTTCGGGGGATATCCCAACTACGAGCAGTACTTC. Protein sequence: CASSFGGYPNYEQYF.

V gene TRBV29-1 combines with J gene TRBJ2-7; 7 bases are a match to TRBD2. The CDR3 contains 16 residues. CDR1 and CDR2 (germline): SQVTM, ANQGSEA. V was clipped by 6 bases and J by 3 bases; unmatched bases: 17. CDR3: CSVVPGLRETHYEQYF. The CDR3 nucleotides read TGCAGCGTAGTACCGGGACTACGAGAGACCCACTACGAGCAGTACTTC.

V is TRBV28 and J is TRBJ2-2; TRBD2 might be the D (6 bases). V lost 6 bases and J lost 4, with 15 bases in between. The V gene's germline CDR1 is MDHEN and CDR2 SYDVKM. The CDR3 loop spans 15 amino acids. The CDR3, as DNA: TGTGCCAGCAGCGCGGAGGGAAGTGGCACCGGGGAGCTGTTTTTT. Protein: CASSAEGSGTGELFF.

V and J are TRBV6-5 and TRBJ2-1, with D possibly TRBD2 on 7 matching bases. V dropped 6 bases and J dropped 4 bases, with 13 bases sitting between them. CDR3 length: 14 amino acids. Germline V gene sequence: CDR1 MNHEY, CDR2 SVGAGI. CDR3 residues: CASSWGGRYNEQFF. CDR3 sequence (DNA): TGTGCCAGCAGCTGGGGGGGGCGTTACAATGAGCAGTTCTTC.

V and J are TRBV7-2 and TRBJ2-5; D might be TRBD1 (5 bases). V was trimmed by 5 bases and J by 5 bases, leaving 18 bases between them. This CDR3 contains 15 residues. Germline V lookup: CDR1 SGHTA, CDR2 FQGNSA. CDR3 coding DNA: TGTGCCAGCAGCCTTAGACAGTACGGGTCCGAGACCCAGTACTTC. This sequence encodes CASSLRQYGSETQYF.

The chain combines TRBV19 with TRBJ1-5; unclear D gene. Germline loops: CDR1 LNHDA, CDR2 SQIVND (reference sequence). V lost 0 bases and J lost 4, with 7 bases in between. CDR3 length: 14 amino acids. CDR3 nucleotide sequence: TGTGCCAGTAGTATAGAACGGTCTAATCAGCCCCAGCATTTT. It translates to CASSIERSNQPQHF.

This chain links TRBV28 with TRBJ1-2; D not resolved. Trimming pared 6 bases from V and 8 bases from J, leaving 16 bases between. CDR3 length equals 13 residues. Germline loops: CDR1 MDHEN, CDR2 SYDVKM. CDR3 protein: CASRHSIDTGYTF. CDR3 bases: TGTGCCAGCAGACATTCTATAGACACGGGCTACACCTTC.

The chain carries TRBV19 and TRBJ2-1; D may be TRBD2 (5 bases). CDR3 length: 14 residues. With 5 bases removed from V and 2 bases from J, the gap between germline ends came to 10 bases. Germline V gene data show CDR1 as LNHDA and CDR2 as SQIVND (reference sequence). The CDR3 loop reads CASSLGGPYNEQFF. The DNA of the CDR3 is TGTGCCAGTAGTTTAGGCGGGCCCTACAATGAGCAGTTCTTC.

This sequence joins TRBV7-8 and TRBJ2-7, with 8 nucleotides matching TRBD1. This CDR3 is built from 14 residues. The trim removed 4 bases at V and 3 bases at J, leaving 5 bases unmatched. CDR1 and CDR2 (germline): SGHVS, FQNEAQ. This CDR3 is CASSSGQGDYEQYF. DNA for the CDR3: TGTGCCAGCAGCTCTGGACAGGGAGACTACGAGCAGTACTTC.

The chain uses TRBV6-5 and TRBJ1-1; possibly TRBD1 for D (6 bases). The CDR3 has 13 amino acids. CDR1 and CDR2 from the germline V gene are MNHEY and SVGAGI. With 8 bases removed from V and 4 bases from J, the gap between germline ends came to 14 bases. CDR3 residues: CASPDKTGTEAFF. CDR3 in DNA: TGTGCCAGCCCCGATAAGACAGGCACTGAAGCTTTCTTT.

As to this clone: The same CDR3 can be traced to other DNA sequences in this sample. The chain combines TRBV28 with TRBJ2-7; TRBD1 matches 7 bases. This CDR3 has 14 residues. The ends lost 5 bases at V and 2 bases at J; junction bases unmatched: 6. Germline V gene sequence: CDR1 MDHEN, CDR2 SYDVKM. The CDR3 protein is CASSLTGLTYEQYF. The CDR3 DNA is TGTGCCAGCAGTCTGACAGGGCTAACCTACGAGCAGTACTTC.

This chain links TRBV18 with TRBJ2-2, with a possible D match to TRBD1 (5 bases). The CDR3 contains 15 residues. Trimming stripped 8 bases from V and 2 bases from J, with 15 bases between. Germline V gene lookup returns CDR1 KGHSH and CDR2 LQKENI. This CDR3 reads CASHESGQNTGELFF. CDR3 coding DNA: TGTGCCAGCCACGAGTCAGGACAAAACACCGGGGAGCTGTTTTTT.

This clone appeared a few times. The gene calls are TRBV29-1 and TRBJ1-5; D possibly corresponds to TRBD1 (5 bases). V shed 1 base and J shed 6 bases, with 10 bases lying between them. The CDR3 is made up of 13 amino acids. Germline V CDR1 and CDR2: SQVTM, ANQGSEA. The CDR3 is CSVEVGPGQPQHF. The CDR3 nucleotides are TGCAGCGTTGAAGTGGGGCCTGGTCAGCCCCAGCATTTT.

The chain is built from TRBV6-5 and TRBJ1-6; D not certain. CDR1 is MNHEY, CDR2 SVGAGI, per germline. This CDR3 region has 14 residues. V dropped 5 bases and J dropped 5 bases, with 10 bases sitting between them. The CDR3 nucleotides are TGTGCCAGCAGTCGGACGGCCGATAATTCACCCCTCCACTTT. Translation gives CASSRTADNSPLHF.

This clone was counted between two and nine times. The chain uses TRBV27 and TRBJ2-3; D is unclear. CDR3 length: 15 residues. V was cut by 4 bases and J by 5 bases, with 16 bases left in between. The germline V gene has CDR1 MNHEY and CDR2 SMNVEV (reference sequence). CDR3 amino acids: CASSSYTGPEDTQYF. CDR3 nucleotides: TGTGCCAGCAGTTCATATACCGGGCCGGAAGATACGCAGTATTTT.

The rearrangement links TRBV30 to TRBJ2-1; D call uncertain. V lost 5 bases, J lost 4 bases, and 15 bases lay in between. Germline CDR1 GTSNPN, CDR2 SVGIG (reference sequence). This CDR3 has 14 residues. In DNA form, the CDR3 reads TGTGCCTGGTGCAGCGCCCCAATATACAATGAGCAGTTCTTC. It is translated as CAWCSAPIYNEQFF. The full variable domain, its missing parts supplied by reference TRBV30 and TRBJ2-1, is SQTIHQWPATLVQPVGSPLSLECTVEGTSNPNLYWYRQAAGRGLQLLFYSVGIGQISSEVPQNLSASRPQDRQFILSSKKLLLSDSGFYLCAWCSAPIYNEQFFGPGTRLTVL.

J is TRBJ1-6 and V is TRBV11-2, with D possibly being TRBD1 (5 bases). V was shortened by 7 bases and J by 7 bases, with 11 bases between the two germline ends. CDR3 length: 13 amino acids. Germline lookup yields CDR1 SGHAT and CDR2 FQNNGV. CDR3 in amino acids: CASTAGLNSPLHF. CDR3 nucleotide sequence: TGTGCCAGCACGGCAGGGCTGAATTCACCCCTCCACTTT.

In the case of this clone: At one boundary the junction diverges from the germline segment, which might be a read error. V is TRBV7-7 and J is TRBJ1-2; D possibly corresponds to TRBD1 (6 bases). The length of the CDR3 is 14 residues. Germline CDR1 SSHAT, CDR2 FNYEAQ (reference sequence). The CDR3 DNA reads TGTGCTAGCAGCTTAGCGAGGACAGAATATGGCTACACCTTC. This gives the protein CASSLARTEYGYTF.